This T cell receptor (beta chain) was found in a study of technical replicates of blood from a handful of donors. The repertoire was sequenced with immunoSEQ multiplex PCR; TCRdb's copy has only in-frame clones and lacks some. The sample lists 91,000 or so clones, 95% occurring once. V shed 4 bases, J shed 6 bases, and the junction held 11 bases outside the gene matches. CDR1 and CDR2 (germline): SEHNR, FQNEAQ (reference sequence). The CDR3 covers 16 residues. The clonotype comes from a human donor in good health. The chain carries TRBV7-9 and TRBJ1-4; TRBD1 agrees at 7 bases. The sequenced sample was T cells isolated from PBMCs. CDR3 nucleotides: TGTGCCAGCAGCTCAATCCACAGGGGCCTGGATGAAAAACTGTTTTTT. This gives the protein CASSSIHRGLDEKLFF.